The rows below give T cell receptor beta chains drawn from one sample of a study of blood T cell repertoires in COVID-19. Only in-frame clones appear in the TCRdb table, and some are missing; sequencing was by immunoSEQ multiplex PCR. The sample comprises 90,000 to 120,000 clones, about nine tenths of which are singletons, and around 1.2% rests with the top ten. The sequenced sample consisted of peripheral blood. The receptors were gathered from a woman aged 25-40 years with acute or convalescent COVID-19. Both conserved end residues are part of each CDR3. Fields, in order: D gene, clone size, J gene, V gene, CDR3 length, CDR3 DNA, CDR3 protein. A D gene is named only where the DNA matches it firmly. The size entry is marked missing in some rows and otherwise reads once, few, many or a size class.

-	-	TRBJ1-2	TRBV12-3/TRBV12-4	12	TGTGCCAGCAGTGTGGGCGCAGTCTCGTACACCTTC	CASSVGAVSYTF
TRBD1	-	TRBJ1-1	TRBV11-2	15	TGTGCCAGCAGCTTAGATACAGGGGAACACACTGAAGCTTTCTTT	CASSLDTGEHTEAFF
-	-	TRBJ1-2	TRBV4-2	15	TGTGCCAGCAGCCAAGGGCGGGGGGCCGCCTATGGCTACACCTTC	CASSQGRGAAYGYTF
-	-	TRBJ1-5	TRBV28	14	TGTGCCAGCAGCCCGGGGATTAGCAATCAGCCCCAGCATTTT	CASSPGISNQPQHF
-	-	TRBJ1-5	TRBV4-2	17	TGTGCCAGCAGCAAGGCCCTGGGGGGGGAGAGCAATCAGCCCCAGCATTTT	CASSKALGGESNQPQHF
-	-	TRBJ2-7	TRBV7-2	17	TGTGCCAGCAGCCGGGGGGCCGGCAAGCGGGGATCCTACGAGCAGTACTTC	CASSRGAGKRGSYEQYF
-	-	TRBJ2-7	TRBV11-2	14	TGTGCCAGCAGCTTAGCCGGCACAGGCCACGAGCAGTACTTC	CASSLAGTGHEQYF
-	-	TRBJ2-6	TRBV7-9	15	TGTGCCAGCAGCCCTTTACTACCTGGGGCCAACGTCCTGACTTTC	CASSPLLPGANVLTF
-	few	TRBJ2-3	TRBV2	14	TGTGCCGTCGACAGGCGACTAAGCACAGATACGCAGTATTTT	CAVDRRLSTDTQYF
-	-	TRBJ1-5	TRBV30	15	TGTGCCTGGAGTGTGAAGGGAGGGGTGAGTCAGCCCCAGCATTTT	CAWSVKGGVSQPQHF
TRBD1	-	TRBJ1-1	TRBV4-1	18	TGCGCCAGCAGCCTAAGGACAGGGGATTACCTTATGAACACTGAAGCTTTCTTT	CASSLRTGDYLMNTEAFF
TRBD2	once	TRBJ2-1	TRBV27	14	TGTGCCAGCAGTTTACCAGGACTAGCCAATGAGCAGTTCTTC	CASSLPGLANEQFF
TRBD2	once	TRBJ2-7	TRBV10-3	14	TGTGCCATCAGTGTTACCGGGGGGGCCTACGAGCAGTACTTC	CAISVTGGAYEQYF
-	-	TRBJ2-7	TRBV11-2	14	TGTGCCAGCAGCTCCTACCGGACGGGGGAAGAGCAGTACTTC	CASSSYRTGEEQYF
-	-	TRBJ1-5	TRBV6-5	13	TGTGCCAGTGTACAGGGAAACGATCAGCCCCAGCATTTT	CASVQGNDQPQHF
TRBD1	-	TRBJ1-1	TRBV6-5	13	TGTGCCAGCACTAGACAGGGGAACACTGAAGCTTTCTTT	CASTRQGNTEAFF
TRBD1	-	TRBJ1-5	TRBV6-5	14	TGTGCCAGCAGAAAAGGGACAGGACGTCAGCCCCAGCATTTT	CASRKGTGRQPQHF
TRBD1	-	TRBJ1-4	TRBV7-8	16	TGTGCCAGCAGCTCGGACAGGGGGCCCACTAATGAAAAACTGTTTTTT	CASSSDRGPTNEKLFF
-	-	TRBJ1-4	TRBV7-8	16	TGTGCCAGCAGCTTAATCCCGGGACAAGATAATGAAAAACTGTTTTTT	CASSLIPGQDNEKLFF
-	once	TRBJ1-2	TRBV11-2	15	TGTGCCAGCAGCTTAGACGGCAGGGAGGACTATGGCTACACCTTC	CASSLDGREDYGYTF
-	-	TRBJ2-5	TRBV5-1	15	TGCGCCAGCAGCTTGATGTTGGGGCCTCAAGAGACCCAGTACTTC	CASSLMLGPQETQYF
TRBD1	-	TRBJ2-3	TRBV3-1/TRBV3-2	15	TGTGCCAGCAGCTCTCCGGGACAGGGCACAGATACGCAGTATTTT	CASSSPGQGTDTQYF
-	-	TRBJ1-2	TRBV6-2/TRBV6-3	12	TGTGCCAGCAGTAGCGGACTCTATGGCTACACCTTC	CASSSGLYGYTF
TRBD1	-	TRBJ2-5	TRBV11-3	14	TGTGCCAGCAGCCACCCGGGACAGCAAGAGACCCAGTACTTC	CASSHPGQQETQYF
-	-	TRBJ1-3	TRBV30	13	TGTGCCTGGGGGGACAAAGCTGGAAACACCATATATTTT	CAWGDKAGNTIYF
-	-	TRBJ2-1	TRBV5-8	12	TGTGCCAGCAGTTTACAGGGCCCGTGGCAGTTCTTC	CASSLQGPWQFF
TRBD1	-	TRBJ1-2	TRBV5-4	15	TGTGCCAGCAGCTTGATCGGACAGGGGACAAATGGCTACACCTTC	CASSLIGQGTNGYTF
-	-	TRBJ2-7	TRBV27	13	TGTGCCAGCAGTTTATCGAGCCGATACGAGCAGTACTTC	CASSLSSRYEQYF
-	-	TRBJ1-1	TRBV28	14	TGTGCCAGCAGGACGACAGGTTTCGTCACTGAAGCTTTCTTT	CASRTTGFVTEAFF
TRBD1	-	TRBJ2-7	TRBV28	14	TGTGCCAGCAGTGCCCCGGGGACAGCATGGGATCCGTACTTC	CASSAPGTAWDPYF
TRBD2	once	TRBJ2-7	TRBV28	15	TGTGCCAGCAGTTTAGCGGCGGGAGGGCCTTACGAGCAGTACTTC	CASSLAAGGPYEQYF
TRBD1	few	TRBJ1-2	TRBV6-6	14	TGTGCCAGCAGTACCGGACAGGGAGGATTTGGCTACACCTTC	CASSTGQGGFGYTF
TRBD1	-	TRBJ2-1	TRBV24-1	15	TGTGCCACCGGAAAGAGGGACAGGGGGATCAGCGAGCAGTTCTTC	CATGKRDRGISEQFF
TRBD1	-	TRBJ1-6	TRBV3-1/TRBV3-2	14	TGTGCCAGCCGGGACAGTACCTATAATTCACCCCTCCACTTT	CASRDSTYNSPLHF
TRBD2	few	TRBJ2-2	TRBV28	15	TGTGCCAGCAGTTTCGCGGGGGCGAACACCGGGGAGCTGTTTTTT	CASSFAGANTGELFF
-	-	TRBJ2-7	TRBV27	14	TGTGCCAGCAGCCTAACTCGGGGATTATACGAGCAGTACTTC	CASSLTRGLYEQYF
-	few	TRBJ1-2	TRBV15	15	TGTGCCACCAGCAGAGATCCGGGGGTGAGCTATGGCTACACCTTC	CATSRDPGVSYGYTF
TRBD2	-	TRBJ2-1	TRBV6-5	15	TGTGCCAGCAGCTTTCTAGCGGGGGCTAACAATGAGCAGTTCTTC	CASSFLAGANNEQFF
TRBD1	-	TRBJ2-7	TRBV6-1	16	TGTGCCAGCAGTGACCTCCCGGGACAGGGACCATACGAGCAGTACTTC	CASSDLPGQGPYEQYF
TRBD2	-	TRBJ2-3	TRBV13	13	TGTGCCAGCAGCACGCGGGAGGGAGATACGCAGTATTTT	CASSTREGDTQYF
-	-	TRBJ2-7	TRBV4-3	14	TGCGCCAGCAGCCAAGCCCACAGGGAAAACGAGCAGTACTTC	CASSQAHRENEQYF
-	-	TRBJ1-1	TRBV5-4	12	TGTGCCAGCAGTGGGCAGAACACTGAAGCTTTCTTT	CASSGQNTEAFF
-	-	TRBJ2-3	TRBV23-1	15	TGCGCCAGCAGTCCTCCTCCCGGGGGAGAAGATACGCAGTATTTT	CASSPPPGGEDTQYF
TRBD2	-	TRBJ2-7	TRBV7-6	20	TGTGCCAGCAGCTTACTTGCGCAGGCGCGGGGGGGAGCCCAAGAATACGAGCAGTACTTC	CASSLLAQARGGAQEYEQYF
-	-	TRBJ1-3	TRBV6-2/TRBV6-3	15	TGTGCCAGCACCCCGCCGCAGATCTCTGGAAACACCATATATTTT	CASTPPQISGNTIYF
-	-	TRBJ1-3	TRBV9	16	TGTGCCAGCAGCCCTCATGGGGAGAGCTCTGGAAACACCATATATTTT	CASSPHGESSGNTIYF
TRBD1	-	TRBJ1-6	TRBV30	15	TGTGCCCGGGGGACAGAGACCTTTAATAATTCACCCCTCCACTTT	CARGTETFNNSPLHF
TRBD2	-	TRBJ2-3	TRBV7-3	16	TGTGCCAGCAGCTTAGGACTAGCGGGAGTAACAGATACGCAGTATTTT	CASSLGLAGVTDTQYF
-	-	TRBJ2-7	TRBV12-3/TRBV12-4	12	TGTGCCAGCAGGGACAGATCCTACGAGCAGTACTTC	CASRDRSYEQYF